The text below deals with one T cell receptor (beta chain). Its antigen is not known. These data originate in a study of glioma-infiltrating T cells. Overall study: Presurgical dexamethasone in glioma patients lasted six or fewer days.

Amplification of TCR alpha and beta CDR3 regions from RNA used iRepertoire nested multiplex PCR. One entry per CDR3 protein results from TCRdb running MiXCR on the multiplex PCR reads. This sample has around 350,000 distinct CDR3 sequences, with around 45% found just once. The CDR3 spans 17 residues. CDR1 is LGHNA and CDR2 is YSLEER in the germline V gene. V gave up 0 bases and J gave up 7 bases, with 21 bases separating them. General observations from the study: A blood CDR3 motif signature was depleted in highly divergent patients. Gliomas, especially low-grade, showed above-expected tissue-blood divergence; non-neoplastic patients showed below.

Sequencing used glioma tissue, nonneoplastic brain tissue, or PBMCs (not recorded which). The TCR was taken from a human donor with low-grade glioma or glioblastoma, undergoing nonglioma brain surgery, or in good health (not recorded which). The chain carries TRBV4-3 and TRBJ1-2, with unresolved D. DNA for the CDR3: TGCGCCAGCAGCCAAGATTCGGGCAGGAGCAGACATGGTGGCTACACCTTC. This gives the protein CASSQDSGRSRHGGYTF.